This entry concerns a single TCR beta chain. What it recognizes is unknown. The data belong to a study of Ad26.COV2.S vaccination and SARS-CoV-2 variants. Study at large: Among those in the COV1001 Ad26.COV2.S trial arm was the donor. Ad26.COV2.S, an intramuscular injection, was given once or twice 56 days apart.

Assay: immunoSEQ multiplex PCR; the TCRdb copy retains only in-frame clones and omits some. The data contain roughly 330,000 clones, 75% to 90% of them singletons. Trimming shortened V by 5 bases and J by 4 bases, and 14 bases separated the two germline ends. Germline V gives CDR1 SGHTA, CDR2 FQGNSA. This CDR3 is 14 amino acids long. Described treatment: around 19 received Ad26.COV2.S at low or high dose, single or two shots; roughly 5 received placebo; per-sample allocation not given. At day 63 after the first vaccine or placebo injection, samples were drawn. Findings and limits, study-wide: Measurements of TCR breadth and depth may have given underestimates of the total T cell responses.

The genes are TRBV7-2 and TRBJ1-1, with unresolved D. This receptor was taken from a person between 18 and 59 years old who received the Ad26.COV2.S COVID-19 vaccine or a placebo. The sample in question was peripheral blood, obtained in a trial of Ad26.COV2.S vaccine versus placebo. As DNA, the CDR3 is TGTGCCAGCAGCCCGACCCAGTGGGGCACTGAAGCTTTCTTT. This codes for CASSPTQWGTEAFF.